These T cell receptor beta chains were read from a single sample in a study of blood T cell repertoires in COVID-19. Sequenced by immunoSEQ multiplex PCR; TCRdb stores in-frame clones only, minus some. The sample holds around 400,000 clones, about nine tenths seen once. The specimen sequenced was PBMCs or T cells enriched from blood (not recorded which). Receptor source: a woman aged 40 to 50 who had been exposed to COVID-19. Each CDR3 is given with its conserved first and last residue. Fields, in order: CDR3 length, V gene, clone size, D gene, J gene, CDR3 protein, CDR3 DNA. D genes are given only for firm matches. The size entry is marked missing in some rows and otherwise reads once, few, many or a size class.

len: 16; v_gene: TRBV5-4; abundance: .; d_gene: .; j_gene: TRBJ1-2; CDR3aa: CASSTVGTSPPYGYTF; CDR3nt: TGTGCCAGCAGCACCGTCGGGACAAGCCCTCCCTATGGCTACACCTTC
len: 17; v_gene: TRBV7-6; abundance: .; d_gene: .; j_gene: TRBJ1-4; CDR3aa: CASSEVPGIPTNEKLFF; CDR3nt: TGTGCCAGCAGCGAAGTCCCGGGGATTCCAACTAATGAAAAACTGTTTTTT
len: 14; v_gene: TRBV11-3; abundance: .; d_gene: .; j_gene: TRBJ1-1; CDR3aa: CASTPFLGNTEAFF; CDR3nt: TGTGCCAGCACCCCTTTTCTAGGTAACACTGAAGCTTTCTTT
len: 12; v_gene: TRBV24-1; abundance: .; d_gene: .; j_gene: TRBJ2-7; CDR3aa: CATSDSGSEQYF; CDR3nt: TGTGCCACCAGTGATTCCGGGAGCGAGCAGTACTTC
len: 13; v_gene: TRBV7-9; abundance: .; d_gene: .; j_gene: TRBJ1-1; CDR3aa: CASSVSDRTEAFF; CDR3nt: TGTGCCAGCAGCGTATCTGACAGGACTGAAGCTTTCTTT
len: 12; v_gene: TRBV9; abundance: .; d_gene: .; j_gene: TRBJ1-1; CDR3aa: CASSDHRDEAFF; CDR3nt: TGTGCCAGCAGCGACCACAGGGATGAAGCTTTCTTT
len: 16; v_gene: TRBV19; abundance: .; d_gene: .; j_gene: TRBJ1-1; CDR3aa: CASSPREGLRRPEAFF; CDR3nt: TGTGCCAGTAGTCCCCGCGAAGGACTGCGCCGCCCTGAAGCTTTCTTT
len: 13; v_gene: TRBV19; abundance: once; d_gene: .; j_gene: TRBJ1-1; CDR3aa: CASSIGRGYEAFF; CDR3nt: TGTGCCAGTAGTATAGGGAGGGGCTATGAAGCTTTCTTT
len: 14; v_gene: TRBV19; abundance: .; d_gene: .; j_gene: TRBJ2-7; CDR3aa: CASSVHRASYEQYF; CDR3nt: TGTGCCAGTAGCGTCCACAGGGCATCCTACGAGCAGTACTTC
len: 19; v_gene: TRBV5-4; abundance: .; d_gene: TRBD2; j_gene: TRBJ2-6; CDR3aa: CASSSSSGGPFSGANVLTF; CDR3nt: TGTGCCAGCAGCAGCTCTAGCGGGGGCCCCTTCTCTGGGGCCAACGTCCTGACTTTC
len: 16; v_gene: TRBV19; abundance: .; d_gene: .; j_gene: TRBJ2-7; CDR3aa: CASSIRLRAGTYEQYF; CDR3nt: TGTGCCAGTAGTATTAGGTTGCGGGCAGGTACCTACGAGCAGTACTTC
len: 13; v_gene: TRBV19; abundance: .; d_gene: .; j_gene: TRBJ2-3; CDR3aa: CASSTTSTDTQYF; CDR3nt: TGTGCCAGTAGTACCACTAGCACAGATACGCAGTATTTT
len: 14; v_gene: TRBV24-1; abundance: once; d_gene: .; j_gene: TRBJ1-1; CDR3aa: CATRPDSSYTEAFF; CDR3nt: TGTGCCACCAGACCGGACAGTTCTTACACTGAAGCTTTCTTT
len: 15; v_gene: TRBV19; abundance: once; d_gene: TRBD1; j_gene: TRBJ2-7; CDR3aa: CASRPSGTAAYEQYF; CDR3nt: TGTGCCAGTAGACCTTCCGGGACAGCAGCTTACGAGCAGTACTTC
len: 13; v_gene: TRBV7-9; abundance: .; d_gene: .; j_gene: TRBJ1-1; CDR3aa: CASSRPGVTEAFF; CDR3nt: TGTGCCAGCAGCCGCCCGGGGGTCACTGAAGCTTTCTTT
len: 12; v_gene: TRBV5-4; abundance: .; d_gene: .; j_gene: TRBJ1-1; CDR3aa: CASSLERTEAFF; CDR3nt: TGTGCCAGCAGCTTGGAGCGGACTGAAGCTTTCTTT
len: 15; v_gene: TRBV24-1; abundance: .; d_gene: .; j_gene: TRBJ1-2; CDR3aa: CATSDPVGGDYGYTF; CDR3nt: TGTGCCACCAGTGATCCCGTCGGGGGGGACTATGGCTACACCTTC
len: 14; v_gene: TRBV7-8; abundance: .; d_gene: TRBD1; j_gene: TRBJ2-2; CDR3aa: CASSFAGGVGELFF; CDR3nt: TGTGCCAGCAGCTTTGCAGGGGGCGTCGGGGAGCTGTTTTTT
len: 15; v_gene: TRBV6-5; abundance: .; d_gene: TRBD1; j_gene: TRBJ1-5; CDR3aa: CASRGTDFSNQPQHF; CDR3nt: TGTGCCAGCAGGGGGACAGATTTTAGCAATCAGCCCCAGCATTTT
len: 14; v_gene: TRBV6-2/TRBV6-3; abundance: .; d_gene: TRBD1; j_gene: TRBJ2-7; CDR3aa: CASSYPGQLIEQYF; CDR3nt: TGTGCCAGCAGTTATCCGGGACAGCTCATCGAGCAGTACTTC
len: 16; v_gene: TRBV10-3; abundance: .; d_gene: TRBD1; j_gene: TRBJ2-7; CDR3aa: CAISETDRGGNYEQYF; CDR3nt: TGTGCCATCAGTGAGACAGACAGGGGGGGAAACTACGAGCAGTACTTC
len: 14; v_gene: TRBV24-1; abundance: .; d_gene: TRBD2; j_gene: TRBJ2-7; CDR3aa: CATSEGGTSYEQYF; CDR3nt: TGTGCCACCAGTGAGGGGGGGACCTCCTACGAGCAGTACTTC
len: 18; v_gene: TRBV19; abundance: .; d_gene: TRBD2; j_gene: TRBJ2-7; CDR3aa: CASTRYSGSTTNSYEQYF; CDR3nt: TGTGCCAGTACTAGGTATAGCGGGTCGACAACGAACTCCTACGAGCAGTACTTC
len: 15; v_gene: TRBV5-5; abundance: .; d_gene: TRBD1; j_gene: TRBJ1-1; CDR3aa: CASSGGTGVNTEAFF; CDR3nt: TGTGCCAGCAGCGGGGGGACAGGGGTGAACACTGAAGCTTTCTTT
len: 12; v_gene: TRBV30; abundance: .; d_gene: .; j_gene: TRBJ1-5; CDR3aa: CALGQVNQPQHF; CDR3nt: TGTGCCCTGGGGCAGGTAAATCAGCCCCAGCATTTT
len: 17; v_gene: TRBV19; abundance: .; d_gene: .; j_gene: TRBJ1-5; CDR3aa: CASSMIAGLGSNQPQHF; CDR3nt: TGTGCCAGTAGTATGATAGCGGGCCTAGGTAGCAATCAGCCCCAGCATTTT
len: 12; v_gene: TRBV29-1; abundance: .; d_gene: TRBD1; j_gene: TRBJ1-1; CDR3aa: CSVDPRGTEAFF; CDR3nt: TGCAGCGTTGATCCCAGGGGGACTGAAGCTTTCTTT
len: 14; v_gene: TRBV29-1; abundance: .; d_gene: .; j_gene: TRBJ1-1; CDR3aa: CSVRVRGQNTEAFF; CDR3nt: TGCAGCGTTCGGGTAAGGGGACAGAACACTGAAGCTTTCTTT
len: 14; v_gene: TRBV27; abundance: .; d_gene: TRBD2; j_gene: TRBJ2-1; CDR3aa: CASSFGLAYNEQFF; CDR3nt: TGTGCCAGCAGTTTTGGACTAGCATACAATGAGCAGTTCTTC
len: 15; v_gene: TRBV4-3; abundance: .; d_gene: .; j_gene: TRBJ2-3; CDR3aa: CASSQDVGTTDTQYF; CDR3nt: TGCGCCAGCAGCCAAGATGTGGGCACAACAGATACGCAGTATTTT
len: 15; v_gene: TRBV7-9; abundance: .; d_gene: .; j_gene: TRBJ2-6; CDR3aa: CASRRRNSGANVLTF; CDR3nt: TGTGCCAGCAGAAGGCGGAATTCTGGGGCCAACGTCCTGACTTTC
len: 14; v_gene: TRBV5-1; abundance: .; d_gene: .; j_gene: TRBJ2-1; CDR3aa: CASSLATDRNEQFF; CDR3nt: TGCGCCAGCAGCTTGGCGACAGATAGGAATGAGCAGTTCTTC
len: 16; v_gene: TRBV5-5; abundance: .; d_gene: .; j_gene: TRBJ1-3; CDR3aa: CASSLSLVGSGNTIYF; CDR3nt: TGTGCCAGCAGCTTGAGCCTAGTTGGCAGCGGAAACACCATATATTTT
len: 15; v_gene: TRBV3-1/TRBV3-2; abundance: .; d_gene: TRBD1; j_gene: TRBJ1-5; CDR3aa: CASSQRQGVYQPQHF; CDR3nt: TGTGCCAGCAGCCAAAGGCAGGGGGTATATCAGCCCCAGCATTTT
len: 13; v_gene: TRBV29-1; abundance: .; d_gene: TRBD2; j_gene: TRBJ2-3; CDR3aa: CSYVTSATDTQYF; CDR3nt: TGCAGCTACGTCACTAGCGCAACAGATACGCAGTATTTT
len: 14; v_gene: TRBV6-2/TRBV6-3; abundance: once; d_gene: .; j_gene: TRBJ2-1; CDR3aa: CASSPSTGMIEQFF; CDR3nt: TGTGCCAGCAGTCCCTCTACAGGGATGATTGAGCAGTTCTTC
len: 14; v_gene: TRBV27; abundance: .; d_gene: .; j_gene: TRBJ2-6; CDR3aa: CASSLSSGANVLTF; CDR3nt: TGTGCCAGCAGTTTGAGCTCTGGGGCCAACGTCCTGACTTTC